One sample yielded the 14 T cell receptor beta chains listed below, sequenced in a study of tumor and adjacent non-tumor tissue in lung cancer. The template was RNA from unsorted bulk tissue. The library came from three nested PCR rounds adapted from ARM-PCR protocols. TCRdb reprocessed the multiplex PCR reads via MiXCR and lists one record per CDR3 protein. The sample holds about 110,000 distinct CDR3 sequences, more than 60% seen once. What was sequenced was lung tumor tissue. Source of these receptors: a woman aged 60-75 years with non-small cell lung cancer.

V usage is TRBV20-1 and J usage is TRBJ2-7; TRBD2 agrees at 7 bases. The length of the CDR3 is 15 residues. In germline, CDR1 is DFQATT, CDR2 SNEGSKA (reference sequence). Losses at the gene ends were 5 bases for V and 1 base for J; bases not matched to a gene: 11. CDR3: CSAGISGGLSYEQYF. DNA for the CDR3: TGCAGTGCTGGGATATCGGGAGGCCTTTCCTACGAGCAGTACTTC.

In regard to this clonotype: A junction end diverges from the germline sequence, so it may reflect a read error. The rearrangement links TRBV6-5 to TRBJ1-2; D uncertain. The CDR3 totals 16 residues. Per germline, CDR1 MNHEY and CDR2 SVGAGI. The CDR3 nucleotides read TGTGCCAGCAGTTATCAAAAGACGGAGGCTAACTATGACTACACCTTC. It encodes CASSYQKTEANYDYTF.

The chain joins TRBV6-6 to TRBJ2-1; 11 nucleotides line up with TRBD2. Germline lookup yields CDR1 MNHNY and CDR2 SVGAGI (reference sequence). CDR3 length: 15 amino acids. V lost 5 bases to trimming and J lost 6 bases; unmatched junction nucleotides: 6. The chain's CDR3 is CASSNLAGGFNEQFF. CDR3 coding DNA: TGTGCCAGCAGTAACTTAGCGGGGGGGTTCAATGAGCAGTTCTTC.

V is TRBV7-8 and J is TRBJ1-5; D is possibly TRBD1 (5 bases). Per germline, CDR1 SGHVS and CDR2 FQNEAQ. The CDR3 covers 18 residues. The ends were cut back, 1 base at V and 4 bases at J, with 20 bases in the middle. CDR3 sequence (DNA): TGTGCCAGCAGCTTAGGCCAAACTGGGTCAGCAGGGAATCAGCCCCAGCATTTT. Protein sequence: CASSLGQTGSAGNQPQHF.

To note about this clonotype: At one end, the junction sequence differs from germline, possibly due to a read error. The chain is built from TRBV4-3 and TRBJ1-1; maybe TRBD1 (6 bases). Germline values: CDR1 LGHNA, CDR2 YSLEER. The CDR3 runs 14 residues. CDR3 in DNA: TGCGCCAGCAGGCGATCGGGACAAAACACTGAAGCTTACTTT. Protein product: CASRRSGQNTEAYF.

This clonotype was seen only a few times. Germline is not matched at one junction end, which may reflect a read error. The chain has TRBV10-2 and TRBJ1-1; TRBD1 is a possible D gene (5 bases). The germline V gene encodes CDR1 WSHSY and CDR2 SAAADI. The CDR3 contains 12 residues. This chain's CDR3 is CVSSGWGTEAFF. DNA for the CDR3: TGCGTCAGCAGTGGCTGGGGGACTGAAGCTTTCTTT.

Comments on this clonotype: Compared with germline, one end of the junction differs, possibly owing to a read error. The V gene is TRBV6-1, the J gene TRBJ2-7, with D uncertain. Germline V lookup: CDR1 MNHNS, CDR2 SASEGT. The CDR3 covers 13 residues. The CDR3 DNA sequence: TGTGCCAGCATTGAAATACTGGCCTACGAGCAGTACTTC. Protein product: CASIEILAYEQYF.

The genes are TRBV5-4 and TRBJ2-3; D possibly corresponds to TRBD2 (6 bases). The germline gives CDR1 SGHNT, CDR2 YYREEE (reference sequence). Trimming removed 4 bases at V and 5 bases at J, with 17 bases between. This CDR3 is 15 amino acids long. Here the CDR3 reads CASSRDGSSGDTQYF. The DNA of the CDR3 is TGTGCCAGCAGCCGCGACGGGAGCTCGGGAGATACGCAGTATTTT. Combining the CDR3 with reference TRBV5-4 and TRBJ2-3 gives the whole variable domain ETGVTQSPTHLIKTRGQQVTLRCSSQSGHNTVSWYQQALGQGPQFIFQYYREEENGRGNFPPRFSGLQFPNYSSELNVNALELDDSALYLCASSRDGSSGDTQYFGPGTRLTVL.

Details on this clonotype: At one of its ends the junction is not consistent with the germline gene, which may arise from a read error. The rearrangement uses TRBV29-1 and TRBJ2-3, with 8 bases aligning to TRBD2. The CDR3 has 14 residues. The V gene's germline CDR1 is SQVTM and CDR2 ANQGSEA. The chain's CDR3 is CNVGKGTRGDTQYF. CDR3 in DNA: TGCAACGTTGGAAAAGGGACTAGAGGAGATACGCAGTATTTT.

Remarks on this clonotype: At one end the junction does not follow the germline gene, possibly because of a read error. CDR3 in DNA: TGTACCAGCAGCTTCTCCACCAGAGGGAACATTCAGTACTTC. Its translation: CTSSFSTRGNIQYF. This chain uses TRBV11-2 with TRBJ2-4, with a tentative D call TRBD2 (5 bases). CDR1 and CDR2 (germline): SGHAT, FQNNGV. The CDR3 spans 14 residues.

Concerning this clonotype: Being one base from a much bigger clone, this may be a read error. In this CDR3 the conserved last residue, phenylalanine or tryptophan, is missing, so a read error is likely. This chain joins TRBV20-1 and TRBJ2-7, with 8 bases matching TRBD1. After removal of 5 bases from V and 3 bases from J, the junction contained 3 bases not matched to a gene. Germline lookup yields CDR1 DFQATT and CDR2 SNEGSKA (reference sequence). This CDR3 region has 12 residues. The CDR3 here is CSAGTGGYEQYL. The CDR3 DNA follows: TGCAGTGCTGGAACAGGGGGCTACGAGCAGTACCTC.

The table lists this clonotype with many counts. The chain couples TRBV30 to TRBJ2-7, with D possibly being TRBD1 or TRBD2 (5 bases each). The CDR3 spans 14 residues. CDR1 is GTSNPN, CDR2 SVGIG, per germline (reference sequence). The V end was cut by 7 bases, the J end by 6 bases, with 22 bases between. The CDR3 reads CASHGTLSFGEQYF. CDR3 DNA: TGTGCCTCCCACGGGACGCTCAGCTTCGGCGAGCAGTACTTC.

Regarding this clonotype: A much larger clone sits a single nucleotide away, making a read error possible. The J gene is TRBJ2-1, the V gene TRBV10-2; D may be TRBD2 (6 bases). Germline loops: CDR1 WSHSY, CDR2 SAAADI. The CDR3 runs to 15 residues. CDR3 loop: CANSGGTPSYNEQFF. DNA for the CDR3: TGCGCCAACAGTGGAGGGACTCCCTCCTACAATGAGCAGTTCTTC.

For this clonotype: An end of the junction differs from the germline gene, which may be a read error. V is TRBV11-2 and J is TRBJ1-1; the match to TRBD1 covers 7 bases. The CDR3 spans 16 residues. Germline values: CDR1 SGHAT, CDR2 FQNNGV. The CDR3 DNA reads TGTGTCAGCAGACGGGACAGCCTTAGGGGTAATACTGAAGCTTTCTTT. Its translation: CVSRRDSLRGNTEAFF.